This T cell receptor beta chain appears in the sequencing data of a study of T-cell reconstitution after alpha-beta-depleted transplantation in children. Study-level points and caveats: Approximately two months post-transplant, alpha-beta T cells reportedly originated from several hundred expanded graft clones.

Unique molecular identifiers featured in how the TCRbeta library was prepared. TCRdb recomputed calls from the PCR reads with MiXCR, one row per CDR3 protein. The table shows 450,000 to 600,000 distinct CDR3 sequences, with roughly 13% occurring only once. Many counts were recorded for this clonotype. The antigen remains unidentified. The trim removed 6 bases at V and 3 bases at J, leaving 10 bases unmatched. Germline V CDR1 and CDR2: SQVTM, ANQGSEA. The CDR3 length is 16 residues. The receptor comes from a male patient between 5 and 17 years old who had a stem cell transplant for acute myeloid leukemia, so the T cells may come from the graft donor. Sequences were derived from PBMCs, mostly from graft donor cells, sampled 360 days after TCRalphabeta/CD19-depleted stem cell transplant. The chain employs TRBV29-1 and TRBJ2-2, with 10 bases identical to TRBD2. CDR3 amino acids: CSVRSSGRGDTGELFF. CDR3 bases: TGCAGCGTCCGCTCTAGCGGGAGAGGTGACACCGGGGAGCTGTTTTTT.